The rows below give T cell receptor beta chains drawn from one sample of a study of vaccination and CD4 T cells after COVID-19. TCRdb itself ran the PCR reads through MiXCR, one entry per CDR3 protein. The profile shows under 20,000 distinct CDR3 sequences, 23% of them singletons. What these receptors recognize is not known. Sequencing was carried out using cultured CD4+ T cells from blood. The receptors were gathered from a human donor with COVID-19. Both conserved end residues are part of each CDR3. The D gene is left open where the match is weak. A clone size is listed for some rows: how often the clone was seen (once, few, many), or a class if it is expanded.

d_call j_call v_call cdr3_length clone_size cdr3_aa cdr3_nt
NA TRBJ2-3 TRBV19 16 few CASSTNRGDITDTQYF TGTGCCAGTAGCACGAACCGGGGCGACATCACAGATACGCAGTATTTT
NA TRBJ2-2 TRBV24-1 14 medium-sized CATSDPGQTGELFF TGTGCCACCAGTGACCCGGGGCAGACCGGGGAGCTGTTTTTT
NA TRBJ2-5 TRBV15 13 NA CATSRDPGETQYF TGTGCCACCAGCAGAGATCCGGGGGAGACCCAGTACTTC
NA TRBJ1-4 TRBV25-1 14 NA CASREYVGKEKLFF TGTGCCAGCAGAGAATATGTGGGTAAAGAAAAACTGTTTTTT
TRBD2 TRBJ2-7 TRBV7-3 15 NA CASSFSGGPLYEQYF TGTGCCAGCAGCTTTTCGGGGGGGCCTCTCTACGAGCAGTACTTC
NA TRBJ1-1 TRBV25-1 12 few CASSEFTGEAFF TGTGCCAGCAGTGAATTTACAGGAGAAGCTTTCTTT
NA TRBJ2-2 TRBV3-1 14 NA CASSQMLLGGELFF TGTGCCAGCAGCCAAATGCTATTAGGAGGGGAGCTGTTTTTT
NA TRBJ1-1 TRBV10-3 12 NA CAIREGNTEAFF TGTGCCATCAGGGAGGGGAACACTGAAGCTTTCTTT
NA TRBJ2-7 TRBV11-2 14 NA CASSLRRTSFEQYF TGTGCCAGCAGCTTAAGAAGGACGTCCTTTGAGCAGTACTTC
TRBD2 TRBJ2-3 TRBV7-9 17 medium-sized CASSLVEASGATDTQYF TGTGCCAGCAGCTTAGTCGAGGCTAGCGGCGCCACAGATACGCAGTATTTT
NA TRBJ2-1 TRBV6-1 9 medium-sized CAAGLEQFF TGTGCCGCCGGACTAGAGCAGTTCTTC
NA TRBJ2-2 TRBV30 13 NA CAWGLTRAGELFF TGTGCCTGGGGACTTACCCGAGCCGGGGAGCTGTTTTTT